The source of this TCR beta chain is a study of cytomegalovirus exposure and HLA in healthy donors. About the research overall: Of roughly 360 genotyped donors, 81% grouped in the Caucasian-associated ancestry cluster.

The PCR used 60 Vbeta and 13 Jbeta primers. Only in-frame clones appear in the TCRdb table, and some are missing; sequencing was by immunoSEQ multiplex PCR. The sample includes approximately 160,000 clones, roughly 79% of them seen just once. Germline CDR1 is SGDLS and CDR2 is YYNGEE. The CDR3 sequence is 16 residues long. V was clipped by 4 bases and J by 9 bases; unmatched bases: 9. The material sequenced was PBMCs. This receptor was obtained from a male donor in good health and CMV-seronegative. The rearrangement uses TRBV9 and TRBJ2-1; 14 nucleotides match TRBD2. CDR3 sequence: CASSSFPGLAGGEQFF. In nucleotides, the CDR3 is TGTGCCAGCAGCTCCTTCCCCGGACTAGCGGGGGGTGAGCAGTTCTTC. Full variable domain (rest looked up from reference TRBV9 and TRBJ2-1): DSGVTQTPKHLITATGQRVTLRCSPRSGDLSVYWYQQSLDQGLQFLIQYYNGEERAKGNILERFSAQQFPDLHSELNLSSLELGDSALYFCASSSFPGLAGGEQFFGPGTRLTVL.